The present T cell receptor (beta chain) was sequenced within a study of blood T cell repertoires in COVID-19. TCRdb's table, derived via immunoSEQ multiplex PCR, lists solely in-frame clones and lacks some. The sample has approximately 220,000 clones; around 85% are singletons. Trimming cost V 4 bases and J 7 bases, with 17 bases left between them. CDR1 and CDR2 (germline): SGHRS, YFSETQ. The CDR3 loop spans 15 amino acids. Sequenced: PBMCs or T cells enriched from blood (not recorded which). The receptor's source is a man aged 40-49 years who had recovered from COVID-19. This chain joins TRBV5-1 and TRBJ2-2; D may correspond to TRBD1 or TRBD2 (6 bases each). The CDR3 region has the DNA TGCGCCAGCAGCCTGGAGGGGGTTGGTGGCGGGGAGCTGTTTTTT. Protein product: CASSLEGVGGGELFF.